The 16 T cell receptor beta chains reported below all come from one sample, sequenced in a study of T cells in Graves' hyperthyroidism and ophthalmopathy. Amplification yielded TCR beta CDR3 regions, with RNA transcripts as the source. The HTBI primer set drove a first-round RT-PCR of the TCR CDR3. One entry per CDR3 protein results from TCRdb running MiXCR on the multiplex PCR reads. This table holds roughly 740,000 distinct CDR3 sequences, about 15% found once. The sequencing input was blood. The origin of the receptors is a man aged 18 to 30 with Graves' hyperthyroidism.

Ten or more counts support this clonotype. The chain couples TRBV20-1 to TRBJ2-5; D gene uncertain. The germline CDR1 and CDR2 sequences are DFQATT and SNEGSKA (reference sequence). The CDR3 runs 15 residues. V was clipped by 3 bases and J by 0 bases, with 14 bases between them. The DNA for the CDR3 is TGCAGTGCTAGTCTGGACGGGCCGTACCAAGAGACCCAGTACTTC. This translates into CSASLDGPYQETQYF.

This clonotype appeared many times. V is TRBV28 and J is TRBJ2-7, with 7 bases aligning to TRBD2. The germline gives CDR1 MDHEN, CDR2 SYDVKM. The CDR3 sequence is 17 residues long. V was clipped by 3 bases and J by 5 bases; unmatched bases: 16. The CDR3 sequence: CASSFAGFGGIRDEQYF. The CDR3 DNA sequence: TGTGCCAGCAGTTTCGCAGGCTTCGGGGGGATTCGAGACGAGCAGTACTTC.

Only a few counts were recorded for this clonotype. The chain joins TRBV7-9 to TRBJ2-1, with 7 bases fitting TRBD2. The CDR3 length is 14 residues. With V trimmed by 5 bases and J by 9 bases, 10 bases remained unmatched. In germline, CDR1 is SEHNR, CDR2 FQNEAQ (reference sequence). Here the CDR3 reads CASSARGGGGEQFF. CDR3 DNA sequence: TGTGCCAGCAGCGCCCGCGGTGGGGGGGGTGAGCAGTTCTTC. The full variable domain, its missing parts supplied by reference TRBV7-9 and TRBJ2-1, is DTGVSQNPRHKITKRGQNVTFRCDPISEHNRLYWYRQTLGQGPEFLTYFQNEAQLEKSRLLSDRFSAERPKGSFSTLEIQRTEQGDSAMYLCASSARGGGGEQFFGPGTRLTVL.

This clonotype was counted only a few times. The chain couples TRBV18 to TRBJ2-1; 8 bases line up with TRBD2. CDR1 and CDR2 (germline): KGHSH, LQKENI. The CDR3 is made up of 17 amino acids. V trimming: 1 base; J trimming: 3 bases; junction bases outside the gene matches: 8. CDR3 coding DNA: TGTGCCAGCTCACCACGTAAACTAGCGGAATACTACAATGAGCAGTTCTTC. Its translation is CASSPRKLAEYYNEQFF.

The chain combines TRBV2 with TRBJ2-6, with 8 bases aligning to TRBD2. This CDR3 is built from 18 residues. With V trimmed by 5 bases and J by 0 bases, 9 bases remained unmatched. The germline V gene encodes CDR1 SNHLY and CDR2 FYNNEI. This CDR3 is CASSREGQVISGANVLTF. In nucleotides, the CDR3 is TGTGCCAGCAGTCGGGAGGGGCAGGTTATCTCTGGGGCCAACGTCCTGACTTTC.

This clonotype was observed many times. V gene TRBV12-3 or TRBV12-4 combines with J gene TRBJ2-3; no clear D gene. Trimming removed 6 bases from V and 0 bases from J, with 7 bases in between. This CDR3 is built from 13 residues. Here the CDR3 reads CASRSYSTDTQYF. The CDR3, as DNA: TGTGCCAGCAGGTCTTACAGCACAGATACGCAGTATTTT.

V gene TRBV12-3 or TRBV12-4 combines with J gene TRBJ2-3, with D perhaps TRBD1 or TRBD2 (5 bases each). The CDR3 loop spans 15 amino acids. Trimming took off 3 bases at V and 0 bases at J, with 10 bases between the two ends. The CDR3 here is CASSFVEGSTDTQYF. The CDR3 DNA follows: TGTGCCAGCAGTTTCGTCGAGGGGAGCACAGATACGCAGTATTTT.

This clonotype was detected only a few times. V usage is TRBV9 and J usage is TRBJ2-1; D unresolved. The CDR3 covers 14 residues. CDR1 SGDLS and CDR2 YYNGEE come from the germline V gene. Trimming stripped 0 bases from V and 7 bases from J, with 11 bases between. In DNA, the CDR3 is TGTGCCAGCAGCGTAGTAGGACGGACGAATGAGCAGTTCTTC. Amino acid sequence: CASSVVGRTNEQFF.

This clonotype was recorded many times. The rearrangement uses TRBV7-9 and TRBJ2-1; D is unresolved. The CDR3 loop spans 15 amino acids. Between the trimmed V and J ends, which lost 1 base and 8 bases, there was a span of 15 bases. Germline V gene lookup returns CDR1 SEHNR and CDR2 FQNEAQ (reference sequence). The CDR3 here is CASSLVASFLDEQFF. For the CDR3, the DNA is TGTGCCAGCAGCTTAGTAGCTTCATTTCTGGATGAGCAGTTCTTC.

Notes on this clonotype: A much larger clone is a single base away; this may be a read error. The chain is built from TRBV7-9 and TRBJ2-3; no clear D gene. CDR3 size: 13 residues. Germline loops: CDR1 SEHNR, CDR2 FQNEAQ (reference sequence). CDR3 coding DNA: TGTGCCAGCAGCTTAGCGCTGGGGAATACGCGGTATTTT. Its translation is CASSLALGNTRYF. Full variable domain (outside the CDR3, taken from reference TRBV7-9 and TRBJ2-3): DTGVSQNPRHKITKRGQNVTFRCDPISEHNRLYWYRQTLGQGPEFLTYFQNEAQLEKSRLLSDRFSAERPKGSFSTLEIQRTEQGDSAMYLCASSLALGNTRYFGPGTRLTVL.

The sample holds a few counts of this clonotype. V and J are TRBV14 and TRBJ1-1; the match to TRBD1 covers 9 bases. Germline assignment: CDR1 SGHDN and CDR2 FVKESK. Unmatched junction bases numbered 6, after V lost 3 bases and J lost 4 bases. The CDR3 sequence is 15 residues long. Written as DNA, the CDR3 is TGTGCCAGCAGCCAGGGGACAGGGCCCCTCACTGAAGCTTTCTTT. Amino acids: CASSQGTGPLTEAFF.

The gene calls are TRBV25-1 and TRBJ2-2; 9 positions agree with TRBD2. Per the germline V gene, CDR1 is MGHDK and CDR2 is SYGVNS. This CDR3 is built from 15 residues. The V segment lost 2 bases and the J segment 9 bases; nucleotides outside the gene matches: 7. CDR3 DNA sequence: TGTGCCAGCAGTGAACCTGCTAGCGGGAACAGGGAGCTGTTTTTT. Translation gives CASSEPASGNRELFF.

The J gene is TRBJ1-2, the V gene TRBV28; D remains unclear. Germline V gives CDR1 MDHEN, CDR2 SYDVKM. This CDR3 region has 13 residues. V was pared by 1 base and J by 7 bases, with 10 bases between. Here the CDR3 reads CASSLSAIGGYTF. The CDR3 DNA reads TGTGCCAGCAGTTTATCGGCAATCGGTGGCTACACCTTC.

This clonotype appeared many times. CDR3 nucleotide sequence: TGTGCCAGCAGCGTAGCGGGAGCGGGATACAATGAGCAGTTCTTC. This sequence encodes CASSVAGAGYNEQFF. The chain couples TRBV9 to TRBJ2-1, with 7 bases fitting TRBD2. Germline loops: CDR1 SGDLS, CDR2 YYNGEE. The CDR3 sequence is 15 residues long. The J segment lost 4 bases and the V segment lost 0 bases, leaving 4 bases of the junction unmatched.

The rearrangement links TRBV14 to TRBJ2-3; TRBD2 might be the D (6 bases). The length of the CDR3 is 15 residues. V shed 10 bases and J shed 1 base, with 18 bases lying between them. CDR1 and CDR2 (germline): SGHDN, FVKESK. In nucleotides, the CDR3 is TGTGCCAACGACTGGAGGGAGCCGCGCACAGATACGCAGTATTTT. Translated: CANDWREPRTDTQYF. The variable domain in full, completed from reference TRBV14 and TRBJ2-3, reads EAGVTQFPSHSVIEKGQTVTLRCDPISGHDNLYWYRRVMGKEIKFLLHFVKESKQDESGMPNNRFLAERTGGTYSTLKVQPAELEDSGVYFCANDWREPRTDTQYFGPGTRLTVL.

This clonotype was observed many times. The chain carries TRBV28 and TRBJ2-2; 10 bases are a match to TRBD1. With V trimmed by 6 bases and J by 6 bases, 13 bases remained unmatched. The CDR3 runs to 17 residues. Germline lookup yields CDR1 MDHEN and CDR2 SYDVKM. CDR3 in DNA: TGTGCCAGCAGACCTATTGACAGGGGGCTCAAGTCCGGGGAGCTGTTTTTT. This codes for CASRPIDRGLKSGELFF.